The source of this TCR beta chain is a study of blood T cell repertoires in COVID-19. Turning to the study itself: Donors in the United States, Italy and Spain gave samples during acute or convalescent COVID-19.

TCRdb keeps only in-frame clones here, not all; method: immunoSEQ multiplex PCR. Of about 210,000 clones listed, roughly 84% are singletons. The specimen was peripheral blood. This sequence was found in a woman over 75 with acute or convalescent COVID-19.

The CDR3 bases are TGTGCCAGCAGCCTGGGGGGGACCCAGTACTTC. It yields the protein CASSLGGTQYF. The V gene is TRBV12-3 or TRBV12-4, the J gene TRBJ2-5, with D maybe TRBD2 (6 bases). Trimming stripped 6 bases from V and 7 bases from J, with 9 bases between. CDR3 size: 11 residues.